What follows is one T cell receptor beta chain and its context. V was clipped by 4 bases and J by 7 bases; unmatched bases: 6. The CDR3 is made up of 14 amino acids. CDR1 is SGHDT and CDR2 is YYEEEE in the germline V gene. This specimen comes from a study of response to subunit inactivated influenza vaccine. TCRdb used MiXCR to reprocess the RT-PCR reads, holding one entry per CDR3 protein. The data hold just under 550,000 distinct CDR3 sequences, with around a quarter observed a single time. A further study also used this sample, focusing on T cells expressing NK-cell markers. As that report states: TCR beta cDNA was made by 5'RACE template switching with UMIs.

The V call is TRBV5-6, the J call TRBJ2-2, with 8 nucleotides matching TRBD2. Sequenced material: CD4+ T cells sorted from PBMCs, taken about 13 days after vaccination. This clonotype originated in a man aged 50-59 years who received an inactivated influenza vaccine. This CDR3 reads CASSPRLANGELFF. The CDR3 DNA is TGTGCCAGCAGCCCCCGACTAGCGAACGGGGAGCTGTTTTTT. Full variable domain (remainder filled in from reference TRBV5-6 and TRBJ2-2): DAGVTQSPTHLIKTRGQQVTLRCSPKSGHDTVSWYQQALGQGPQFIFQYYEEEERQRGNFPDRFSGHQFPNYSSELNVNALLLGDSALYLCASSPRLANGELFFGEGSRLTVL.